This T cell receptor (beta chain) originates from a study of OX40 agonist ivuxolimab in advanced cancers. Study in general: The patients received agonistic anti-OX40 (CD134) antibody ivuxolimab. Each dose-escalation patient presented with hepatocellular carcinoma, melanoma, renal cell or head and neck cancer. A mean age of 60 years, range roughly 20 to 90, was recorded, and approximately 85% were male.

The CDR3 length is 12 residues. The V end lost 4 bases, the J end lost 5 bases, and 8 bases lay between the germline ends. Germline CDR1 and CDR2: MNHEY and SVGAGI. Method: immunoSEQ multiplex PCR; TCRdb's copy keeps in-frame clones and lacks some. The data hold 90,000 to 100,000 clones, with roughly 89% observed a single time. The sequence came from an adult with an advanced solid tumor such as melanoma, head and neck, liver or kidney cancer. The sequencing used CD4+ or CD8+ T cells sorted from blood, collected in a trial of the OX40 agonist ivuxolimab. V usage is TRBV6-5 and J usage is TRBJ1-2; D is unresolved. The CDR3 DNA reads as TGTGCCAGCAGTTTCAGAGATTATGGCTACACCTTC. Translated: CASSFRDYGYTF.